These T cell receptor beta chains were read from a single sample in a study of cytomegalovirus exposure and HLA in healthy donors. Using immunoSEQ multiplex PCR, the repertoire was profiled, and TCRdb retains in-frame clones only, with some absent. Here the sample table reports some 75,000 clones. Input material: PBMCs. These receptors originate from a boy aged 5-17 years in good health and CMV-seronegative. The CDR3 runs from the conserved cysteine through the conserved F or W. D genes are given only for firm matches.

d_call	v_call	j_call	cdr3_aa	cdr3_nt
TRBD1	TRBV9	TRBJ1-2	CASSVAPQGDGANYGYTF	TGTGCCAGCAGCGTAGCTCCGCAGGGGGACGGAGCTAACTATGGCTACACCTTC
NA	TRBV13	TRBJ1-2	CASSLPSRLYGYTF	TGTGCCAGCAGCTTACCCTCGAGGCTCTATGGCTACACCTTC
NA	TRBV6-1	TRBJ2-5	CASSDRTVQETQYF	TGTGCCAGCAGTGACCGGACAGTGCAAGAGACCCAGTACTTC
TRBD1	TRBV10-3	TRBJ2-7	CAISAAPGQTVYEQYF	TGTGCCATCAGTGCCGCGCCGGGACAGACCGTCTACGAGCAGTACTTC
TRBD2	TRBV6-5	TRBJ2-7	CASSYGGVHEQYF	TGTGCCAGCAGTTACGGGGGGGTCCACGAGCAGTACTTC
NA	TRBV7-9	TRBJ1-4	CASSPGRGANEKLFF	TGTGCCAGCAGCCCCGGGAGGGGGGCTAATGAAAAACTGTTTTTT
TRBD1	TRBV7-8	TRBJ2-7	CASSLGRDRLFYEQYF	TGTGCCAGCAGCTTAGGCCGGGACAGGCTCTTTTACGAGCAGTACTTC
TRBD1	TRBV2	TRBJ1-2	CASWDRGDNYGYTF	TGTGCCAGCTGGGACAGGGGGGACAACTATGGCTACACCTTC
TRBD2	TRBV6-4	TRBJ2-1	CASSALWTSINEQFF	TGTGCCAGCAGTGCCCTATGGACTAGCATCAATGAGCAGTTCTTC
TRBD2	TRBV27	TRBJ2-1	CASSWTSGIVYNEQFF	TGTGCCAGCAGTTGGACTAGCGGGATAGTCTACAATGAGCAGTTCTTC
TRBD2	TRBV5-1	TRBJ2-1	CASSTMTSGSYNEQFF	TGCGCCAGCAGCACCATGACTAGCGGGAGTTACAATGAGCAGTTCTTC
TRBD1	TRBV29-1	TRBJ1-1	CSVQGASNTEAFF	TGCAGCGTTCAGGGGGCCTCGAACACTGAAGCTTTCTTT
NA	TRBV6-1	TRBJ1-6	CASSGRQFPNSPLHF	TGTGCCAGCAGTGGACGACAGTTCCCTAATTCACCCCTCCACTTT
NA	TRBV25-1	TRBJ2-5	CASRGDWAQETQYF	TGTGCCAGCAGGGGGGACTGGGCTCAAGAGACCCAGTACTTC
NA	TRBV7-6	TRBJ1-1	CASSSLTGTEAFF	TGTGCCAGCAGCTCTTTAACAGGCACTGAAGCTTTCTTT
TRBD1	TRBV5-1	TRBJ2-7	CASSPAWTGGFDEQYF	TGCGCCAGCAGCCCCGCTTGGACAGGGGGTTTTGACGAGCAGTACTTC
NA	TRBV2	TRBJ1-1	CASSTGQNTEAFF	TGTGCCAGCAGTACCGGACAGAACACTGAAGCTTTCTTT
NA	TRBV11-2	TRBJ2-7	CASSPGGFEQYF	TGTGCCAGCAGCCCAGGCGGGTTCGAGCAGTACTTC
NA	TRBV6-5	TRBJ2-7	CASSYGAGSTNYEQYF	TGTGCCAGCAGTTACGGGGCGGGGTCTACCAACTACGAGCAGTACTTC
NA	TRBV5-6	TRBJ2-5	CASSLGPETQYF	TGTGCCAGCAGCTTGGGGCCTGAGACCCAGTACTTC
NA	TRBV4-1	TRBJ2-1	CASSPIHESSYNEQFF	TGCGCCAGCAGCCCGATCCATGAGAGCTCCTACAATGAGCAGTTCTTC
TRBD1	TRBV4-1	TRBJ1-5	CASSHLPPGQGLNQPQHF	TGCGCCAGCAGCCACCTTCCGCCGGGACAGGGACTTAATCAGCCCCAGCATTTT
TRBD1	TRBV5-1	TRBJ1-4	CASSLLQGEGEKLFF	TGCGCCAGCAGCTTGCTACAGGGGGAAGGAGAAAAACTGTTTTTT
TRBD1	TRBV29-1	TRBJ1-1	CSAWRQGNTEAFF	TGCAGCGCCTGGAGACAGGGTAACACTGAAGCTTTCTTT
TRBD1	TRBV5-8	TRBJ2-3	CASSLQGGTDTQYF	TGTGCCAGCAGCTTGCAGGGGGGCACAGATACGCAGTATTTT
NA	TRBV20-1	TRBJ1-1	CSARAGDGAFF	TGCAGTGCTAGGGCCGGGGATGGAGCTTTCTTT
NA	TRBV5-1	TRBJ1-6	CASSPLGQTGGYSPLHF	TGCGCCAGCAGCCCCCTGGGACAAACGGGAGGATATTCACCCCTCCACTTT
TRBD1	TRBV9	TRBJ1-2	CASSPRTGGNYGYTF	TGTGCCAGCAGCCCACGGACAGGGGGAAACTATGGCTACACCTTC
TRBD1	TRBV19	TRBJ1-1	CASSIGTGSLNTEAFF	TGTGCCAGTAGTATCGGGACAGGGAGTTTGAACACTGAAGCTTTCTTT
NA	TRBV6-5	TRBJ1-5	CASSLDRNSNQPQHF	TGTGCCAGCAGTTTAGACAGGAATAGCAATCAGCCCCAGCATTTT
NA	TRBV7-2	TRBJ2-7	CASSLDTSLSSYEQYF	TGTGCCAGCAGCCTAGATACTAGCCTAAGCTCCTACGAGCAGTACTTC
NA	TRBV18	TRBJ2-2	CASSQDAARLLGGELFF	TGTGCCAGCTCACAGGATGCGGCCCGCTTACTTGGCGGGGAGCTGTTTTTT
NA	TRBV19	TRBJ1-1	CASSLRNTEAFF	TGTGCCAGTAGCTTGAGGAACACTGAAGCTTTCTTT
TRBD2	TRBV5-8	TRBJ2-7	CASSLVSSGGYYEQYF	TGTGCCAGCAGCTTGGTCTCTAGCGGGGGCTATTACGAGCAGTACTTC
TRBD2	TRBV5-1	TRBJ2-5	CASSSSSSGGETQYF	TGCGCCAGCAGCTCTTCATCTAGCGGGGGGGAGACCCAGTACTTC
NA	TRBV30	TRBJ1-5	CAWGQNNQPQHF	TGTGCCTGGGGACAGAACAATCAGCCCCAGCATTTT
NA	TRBV19	TRBJ1-1	CASLQGNTEAFF	TGTGCCAGTCTTCAGGGGAACACTGAAGCTTTCTTT
TRBD2	TRBV30	TRBJ2-5	CAWSTGGQETQYF	TGTGCCTGGAGCACGGGGGGCCAAGAGACCCAGTACTTC
NA	TRBV5-1	TRBJ2-7	CASSLERNSYEQYF	TGCGCCAGCAGCTTGGAGAGGAACTCCTACGAGCAGTACTTC
NA	TRBV6-5	TRBJ1-5	CASSFIRGNQPQHF	TGTGCCAGCAGTTTTATCCGAGGCAATCAGCCCCAGCATTTT
TRBD1	TRBV2	TRBJ2-7	CASSEWDRREQYF	TGTGCCAGCAGTGAATGGGACAGGAGGGAGCAGTACTTC
TRBD2	TRBV29-1	TRBJ2-1	CSVDGTSGVPHNEQFF	TGCAGCGTTGACGGGACTAGCGGGGTCCCCCACAATGAGCAGTTCTTC
TRBD1	TRBV18	TRBJ2-1	CASSPRDRENGEQFF	TGTGCCAGCTCCCCCCGGGACAGGGAGAACGGTGAGCAGTTCTTC
NA	TRBV15	TRBJ2-1	CATSSPDNEQFF	TGTGCCACCAGCAGTCCTGACAATGAGCAGTTCTTC
TRBD1	TRBV7-4	TRBJ1-4	CASSSTPGQSLEKLFF	TGTGCCAGCAGCTCTACTCCGGGACAGTCGTTGGAAAAACTGTTTTTT
NA	TRBV7-9	TRBJ2-3	CASSPGAGDDTQYF	TGTGCCAGCAGCCCCGGGGCAGGGGATGATACGCAGTATTTT
TRBD2	TRBV19	TRBJ2-1	CASSPSSGVSYNEQFF	TGTGCCAGTAGTCCATCTAGCGGGGTCTCCTACAATGAGCAGTTCTTC